This T cell receptor (beta chain) was captured in a study of blood T cells in healthy people across ages. The authors ran a second PCR of about 6 to 11 cycles using a sample-barcoded 5' primer and a J-beta primer mix. TCRdb re-derived calls from the 5' RACE reads in MiXCR, one entry per CDR3 protein. The data show 450,000 to 700,000 distinct CDR3 sequences, approximately 25% seen once. The germline V gene encodes CDR1 DFQATT and CDR2 SNEGSKA (reference sequence). The CDR3 consists of 14 residues. The V and J genes are TRBV20-1 and TRBJ2-5; no clear D gene. The closer fit of TRBJ2-7 to the DNA end suggests the J call may be wrong. Sequencing used blood. This clonotype was obtained from a woman aged 70-85 years in good health. CDR3 in DNA: TGCAGTGCTAATAACATTGACTCCACCTACGAGCAGTACTTC. This translates into CSANNIDSTYEQYF.